This T cell receptor beta chain was documented in a study of blood T cells in healthy people across ages (dated by TCRdb to 2015 to 2017). Some background on the complete study: Template switching captured roughly one uniquely barcoded TCR beta cDNA molecule per two T cells in model experiments. Four age groups were formed from the donors: young (average 16 years), middle-aged (approximately 39), aged (62) and long-lived (around 82). Using the same blood draw, the study looked at two additional independent replicas of 1 million unique cDNA reads for two donors, one aged 18 to 29 and the other aged 80 or older. Donors of different ages were randomly distributed across sequencing lanes to avoid experimental bias. Using deep sequencing normalized with unique cDNA molecular identifiers, the study measured how TCR beta repertoire diversity changes with age. Broader findings and caveats from the paper: Compared with the aged group, the long-lived group had more naive CD4+ T cells, fewer expanded clones and increased TCR diversity, a pattern suggesting age selection. Estimates of total diversity based on one million sequenced T cells were regarded as lower bounds and as underestimates. Observed TCR beta diversity correlated strongly with the percentage of naive T cells measured by flow cytometry. Observed TCR beta diversity per million T cells fell roughly linearly with age, and a significant reduction was already apparent by age around 39. Conclusive comparison of naive and antigen-experienced compartments was prevented by the profiling of bulk unsorted PBMCs. Because donor CMV infection status was unknown, age-related changes in expanded clonotypes were potentially confounded.

The donors were around 39 Caucasian individuals from Russia, aged roughly 6 to 100 years, who were systemically healthy. About 9.1 milliliters of peripheral blood were collected from each donor into EDTA-treated Vacutainer tubes. Ficoll-Paque density-gradient centrifugation was used to isolate PBMCs, with at least 7 million per sample. Total RNA was extracted from PBMCs with Trizol reagent, with at least 6 micrograms obtained per sample. The percentages of naive CD45RAhigh/CD27high T cells were determined by flow cytometry on a PBMC aliquot from every donor. This clonotype was seen repeatedly, ten times or more. It lacks a known antigen. Qualities for individual bases were not recorded, and no much larger clone is one base off. Via the germline V gene, CDR1 is SGHTA and CDR2 FQGNSA. The V end loses 8 bases and the J end loses 0 bases, and a stretch of 13 bases separates them. The CDR3, from cysteine to phenylalanine, totals 14 residues. The DNA shown is the 42-base CDR3, in frame from base 1.

The library was made by 5' RACE. For sequencing, an Illumina HiSeq 2500 was employed. A second roughly 7 to 11 cycle PCR used a sample-barcoded 5' primer and a J-beta primer mix. Each TCR beta cDNA molecule received a unique molecular identifier from a template-switch 5' adaptor carrying 12 random nucleotides. At least 2.5 million CDR3-containing paired-end reads were obtained from each sample. All of the RNA was converted into first-strand cDNA using the Mint cDNA synthesis kit, with a TRBC-specific oligonucleotide serving as the primer. All cDNA was treated with uracil-DNA glycosylase and then went through a first 18-cycle PCR with the universal primers M1SS and BC2_uni_R. In the paper's pipeline: For normalization, 1 million high-quality reads were randomly selected from each sample, with every read carrying a distinct molecular identifier. Instead of being binned into consensus sequences, reads with shared molecular identifiers were discarded. MiTCR, run with a Q25 quality threshold and the strictest error-elimination algorithm, handled CDR3 identification, clonotype clustering and error correction. Lower-bound total TCR beta diversity was estimated with a nonparametric unseen species model using Euler transformation. Starting from the raw public reads, TCRdb applied fastp trimming at Q25, assembled clones with MiXCR and retained in-frame beta chains. CDR3 protein sequences are deduplicated, and each keeps its most common genes and DNA. The V and J calls and clone size come from TCRdb's table, not from the authors' own analysis. The sample table holds 730,000 or so distinct CDR3 sequences, of which roughly two fifths were seen once. Clones ranked in the top ten supply roughly 20% of the sample.

The material sequenced was blood. This receptor was taken from a woman in her fifties or sixties in good health. This receptor chain uses TRBV7-2 and TRBJ1-2; 5 matching bases give a weak D call of TRBD1. CDR3 protein: CASGAQVANYGYTF. At the DNA level, the sequence is TGTGCCAGCGGGGCTCAAGTGGCTAACTATGGCTACACCTTC.